A single sample gave rise to the 14 T cell receptor beta chains below, sequenced in a study of blood T cell repertoires in COVID-19 (dated by TCRdb to about 2020). The library was prepared using the immunoSEQ multiplex PCR assay. Entries here come from immuneACCESS through TCRdb and include only in-frame sequences with V and J called. Some clones fail to appear in such tables; in the studies checked, an unresolved V gene covers under half of the shortfall, and the cause of the remainder is unknown. In this sample the table shows approximately 150,000 clones, about 83% of which occur a single time. The top ten clones comprise roughly 8.7% of the sample. Sequenced material: peripheral blood. These receptor sequences come from a man in his thirties or forties with COVID-19, enrolled during active disease.

The chain joins TRBV12-3 or TRBV12-4 to TRBJ2-7; 7 bases align to TRBD1. After removal of 6 bases from V and 3 bases from J, the junction contained 2 bases not matched to a gene. The length of the CDR3 is 12 residues. DNA for the CDR3: TGTGCCAGCAGGGGGGACAGCTACGAGCAGTACTTC. Its protein product is CASRGDSYEQYF.

The chain uses TRBV9 and TRBJ2-3; D might be TRBD2 (7 bases). The CDR3 length is 15 residues. The V end lost 4 bases, the J end lost 0 bases, and 12 bases lay between the germline ends. Germline loops: CDR1 SGDLS, CDR2 YYNGEE. CDR3: CASSWGGSSTDTQYF. In nucleotides, the CDR3 is TGTGCCAGCAGCTGGGGGGGCTCAAGCACAGATACGCAGTATTTT.

The chain has TRBV2 and TRBJ1-2; 11 nucleotides agree with TRBD1. Germline V gives CDR1 SNHLY, CDR2 FYNNEI. This CDR3 region has 15 residues. The ends lost 6 bases at V and 3 bases at J; junction bases unmatched: 6. For the CDR3, the DNA is TGTGCCAGCAGCGGACAGGGGGCATTCTACTATGGCTACACCTTC. Residues: CASSGQGAFYYGYTF.

This chain connects TRBV28 to TRBJ1-6; D remains unclear. This CDR3 region has 15 residues. Trimming shortened V by 5 bases and J by 7 bases, and 15 bases separated the two germline ends. Germline-derived CDR1 and CDR2 are MDHEN and SYDVKM. CDR3 residues: CASSTPRGDNSPLHF. The CDR3 region has the DNA TGTGCCAGCAGTACCCCACGGGGAGACAATTCACCCCTCCACTTT.

This clone was counted a single time. The chain employs TRBV6-5 and TRBJ1-3; D not certain. The germline V gene encodes CDR1 MNHEY and CDR2 SVGAGI. The CDR3 length is 14 residues. Trimming removed 6 bases at V and 0 bases at J, with 9 bases between. The CDR3 DNA reads TGTGCCAGCAGCCTAGATGCCTCTGGAAACACCATATATTTT. Its protein product is CASSLDASGNTIYF.

The chain recombines TRBV6-1 with TRBJ2-3; 12 positions match TRBD2. The CDR3 spans 16 residues. J lost 0 bases, V lost 4 bases, and 2 bases had no gene match. Germline CDR1 reads MNHNS; CDR2 reads SASEGT. The CDR3, as DNA: TGTGCCAGCAGTGCCGGACTAGCGGGAAGCACAGATACGCAGTATTTT. It is translated as CASSAGLAGSTDTQYF.

This clone was seen a handful of times. This chain connects TRBV9 to TRBJ2-7, with TRBD1 identical over 7 bases. The V gene end was trimmed by 4 bases and the J gene end by 5 bases; junction bases not matched to a gene: 9. This CDR3 is 14 amino acids long. Germline V lookup: CDR1 SGDLS, CDR2 YYNGEE. The CDR3 DNA reads TGTGCCAGCAGCCGGGCAGGGGGTAGTAACGAGCAGTACTTC. It is translated as CASSRAGGSNEQYF.

This clone was observed a handful of times. The chain links TRBV19 to TRBJ2-7; 7 nucleotides align to TRBD2. The V segment lost 8 bases and the J segment 0 bases; nucleotides outside the gene matches: 4. This CDR3 region has 13 residues. Germline V CDR1 and CDR2: LNHDA, SQIVND (reference sequence). As DNA, the CDR3 is TGTGCCAGTGGAGCTAGCGGCTCCTACGAGCAGTACTTC. It translates to CASGASGSYEQYF. The entire variable domain, with the rest obtained from reference TRBV19 and TRBJ2-7, is as follows: DGGITQSPKYLFRKEGQNVTLSCEQNLNHDAMYWYRQDPGQGLRLIYYSQIVNDFQKGDIAEGYSVSREKKESFPLTVTSAQKNPTAFYLCASGASGSYEQYFGPGTRLTVT.

This clone occurred once. V gene TRBV7-8 combines with J gene TRBJ2-7, with 7 bases aligning to TRBD1. Per the germline V gene, CDR1 is SGHVS and CDR2 is FQNEAQ. V shed 3 bases and J 3 bases; nucleotides not matched to a gene: 2. The CDR3 consists of 13 residues. The chain's CDR3 is CASSFYRGYEQYF. The DNA for the CDR3 is TGTGCCAGCAGCTTCTACAGGGGCTACGAGCAGTACTTC.

This chain links TRBV11-3 with TRBJ2-6; TRBD1 matches 7 bases. The CDR3 covers 16 residues. Losses at the gene ends were 5 bases for V and 4 bases for J; bases not matched to a gene: 8. CDR1 is SGHNT, CDR2 YENEEA, per germline. The CDR3 bases are TGTGCCAGCAGCCCCGAGGGGGCGCCCGGGGCCAACGTCCTGACTTTC. Translated, it gives CASSPEGAPGANVLTF.

This clone was seen repeatedly, ten times or more. The chain joins TRBV11-2 to TRBJ2-2; D is possibly TRBD1 (5 bases). CDR3 length equals 15 residues. Trimming cost V 5 bases and J 2 bases, with 12 bases left between them. CDR1 and CDR2 from the germline V gene are SGHAT and FQNNGV. In DNA, the CDR3 is TGTGCCAGCAGCAACCTCGACAGAAACACCGGGGAGCTGTTTTTT. Protein product: CASSNLDRNTGELFF. Based on the CDR3 plus reference TRBV11-2 and TRBJ2-2, the full variable domain is EAGVAQSPRYKIIEKRQSVAFWCNPISGHATLYWYQQILGQGPKLLIQFQNNGVVDDSQLPKDRFSAERLKGVDSTLKIQPAKLEDSAVYLCASSNLDRNTGELFFGEGSRLTVL.

The V call is TRBV29-1, the J call TRBJ2-7; TRBD1 is a possible D gene (5 bases). In germline, CDR1 is SQVTM, CDR2 ANQGSEA. The length of the CDR3 is 13 residues. Trimming pared 5 bases from V and 3 bases from J, leaving 14 bases between. Written as DNA, the CDR3 is TGCAGCGTTATACCTGCAGGGATCTACGAGCAGTACTTC. This gives the protein CSVIPAGIYEQYF.

This chain's CDR3 is CATSDSPLTGSGANVLTF. The CDR3 DNA reads TGTGCCACCAGTGATTCCCCGTTAACAGGCTCTGGGGCCAACGTCCTGACTTTC. This chain connects TRBV24-1 to TRBJ2-6; TRBD1 might be the D (5 bases). This CDR3 comprises 18 residues. V lost 2 bases and J lost 0, with 13 bases in between. Germline-derived CDR1 and CDR2 are KGHDR and SFDVKD.

This clone was found once. The rearrangement joins TRBV21-1 to TRBJ2-1; TRBD2, the D gene given by the table, was not confirmed from the DNA. TRBV21-1 is shown as a pseudogene. CDR3 length: 18 amino acids. The CDR3 region has the DNA TGTGCCAGCAGCAAAGTACATGGGGGTCTTCGGGGGATCAATGAGCAGTTCTTC. This codes for CASSKVHGGLRGINEQFF.